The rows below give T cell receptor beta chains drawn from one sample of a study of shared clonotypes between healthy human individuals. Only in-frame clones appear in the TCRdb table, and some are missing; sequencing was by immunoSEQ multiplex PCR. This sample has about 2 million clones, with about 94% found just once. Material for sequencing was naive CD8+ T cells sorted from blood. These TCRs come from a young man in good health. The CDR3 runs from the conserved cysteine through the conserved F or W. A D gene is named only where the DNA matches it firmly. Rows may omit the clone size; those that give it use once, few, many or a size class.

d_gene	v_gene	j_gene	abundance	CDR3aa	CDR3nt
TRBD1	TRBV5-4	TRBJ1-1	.	CASSSDRGNTEAFF	TGTGCCAGCAGCTCGGACAGGGGGAACACTGAAGCTTTCTTT
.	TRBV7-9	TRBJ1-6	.	CASSPWTDNSPLHF	TGTGCCAGCAGCCCCTGGACCGATAATTCACCCCTCCACTTT
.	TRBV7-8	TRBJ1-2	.	CASSFYGVSDNYGYTF	TGTGCCAGCAGCTTCTATGGCGTTTCGGATAACTATGGCTACACCTTC
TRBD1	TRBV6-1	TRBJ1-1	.	CASSVGQGPLNTEAFF	TGTGCCAGCAGTGTAGGACAGGGGCCATTGAACACTGAAGCTTTCTTT
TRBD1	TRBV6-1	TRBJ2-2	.	CASITGGGTGELFF	TGTGCCAGCATTACAGGGGGTGGTACCGGGGAGCTGTTTTTT
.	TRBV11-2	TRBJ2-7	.	CASSLDRDSYEQYF	TGTGCCAGCAGCTTAGATAGAGACAGCTACGAGCAGTACTTC
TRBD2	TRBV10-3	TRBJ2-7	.	CATLPELAGGSYEQYF	TGTGCCACCCTACCCGAACTAGCGGGAGGTTCCTACGAGCAGTACTTC
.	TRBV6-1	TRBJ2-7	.	CASSEITSSYEQYF	TGTGCCAGCAGTGAAATCACCTCCTCCTACGAGCAGTACTTC
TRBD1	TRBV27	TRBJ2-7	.	CASSLLGTAYEQYF	TGTGCCAGCAGTTTATTGGGGACAGCATACGAGCAGTACTTC
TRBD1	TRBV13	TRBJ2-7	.	CASSTGRTGYEQYF	TGTGCCAGCAGCACCGGAAGGACAGGGTACGAGCAGTACTTC
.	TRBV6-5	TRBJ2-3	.	CASSYSTWDTQYF	TGTGCCAGCAGTTACTCGACTTGGGATACGCAGTATTTT
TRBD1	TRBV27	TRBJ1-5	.	CASRSLGTVDQPQHF	TGTGCCAGCAGATCCCTAGGGACAGTAGATCAGCCCCAGCATTTT
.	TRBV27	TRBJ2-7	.	CASSLVPKFYEQYF	TGTGCCAGCAGTTTAGTACCGAAGTTCTACGAGCAGTACTTC
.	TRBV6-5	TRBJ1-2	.	CASSYSNGVYGYTF	TGTGCCAGCAGTTACTCGAACGGGGTCTATGGCTACACCTTC
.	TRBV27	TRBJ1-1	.	CASSLGRGLAEAFF	TGTGCCAGCAGTTTGGGCAGGGGACTGGCTGAAGCTTTCTTT
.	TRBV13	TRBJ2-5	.	CASSLGRQETQYF	TGTGCCAGCAGCTTAGGCAGGCAAGAGACCCAGTACTTC
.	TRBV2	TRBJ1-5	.	CASSSDSYSQPQHF	TGTGCCAGCAGTTCGGACAGTTATAGCCAGCCCCAGCATTTT
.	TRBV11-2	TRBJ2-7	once	CASSLTVDYEQYF	TGTGCCAGCAGCTTGACAGTAGACTACGAGCAGTACTTC
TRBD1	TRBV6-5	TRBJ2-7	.	CASSYKQGYEQYF	TGTGCCAGCAGTTACAAACAGGGGTACGAGCAGTACTTC
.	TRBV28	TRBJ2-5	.	CASSPTVQETQYF	TGTGCCAGCAGTCCGACAGTTCAAGAGACCCAGTACTTC
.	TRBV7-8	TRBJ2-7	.	CASSLAGESYEQYF	TGTGCCAGCAGCTTAGCCGGGGAATCCTACGAGCAGTACTTC
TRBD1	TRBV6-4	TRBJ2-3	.	CASSYGTGVGDTQYF	TGTGCCAGCAGTTATGGGACAGGAGTAGGGGATACGCAGTATTTT
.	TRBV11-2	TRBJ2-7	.	CASSLEAGAYEQYF	TGTGCCAGCAGCTTAGAAGCAGGGGCCTACGAGCAGTACTTC
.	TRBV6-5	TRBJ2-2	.	CASSYGGEGSGELFF	TGTGCCAGCAGTTACGGTGGAGAAGGGTCCGGGGAGCTGTTTTTT
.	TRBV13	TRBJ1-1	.	CASISTGKAFF	TGTGCCAGCATTAGCACGGGTAAAGCTTTCTTT
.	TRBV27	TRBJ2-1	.	CASSLLAGSYNEQFF	TGTGCCAGCAGTTTATTGGCGGGAAGCTACAATGAGCAGTTCTTC
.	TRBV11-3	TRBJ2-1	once	CASSLDSGVYNEQFF	TGTGCCAGCAGCTTAGATTCGGGCGTTTACAATGAGCAGTTCTTC
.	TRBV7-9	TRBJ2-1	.	CASSPIGNEQFF	TGTGCCAGCAGCCCTATCGGTAATGAGCAGTTCTTC
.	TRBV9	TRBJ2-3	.	CASSVSLQDGVTDTQYF	TGTGCCAGCAGCGTAAGCCTTCAAGATGGGGTCACAGATACGCAGTATTTT
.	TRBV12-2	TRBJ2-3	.	CASREINRLAGGDTDTQYF	TGTGCAAGTCGCGAGATAAACCGACTAGCGGGAGGGGACACAGATACGCAGTATTTT
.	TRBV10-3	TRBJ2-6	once	CAISEGGRSGANVLTF	TGTGCCATCAGTGAGGGAGGGCGCTCTGGGGCCAACGTCCTGACTTTC
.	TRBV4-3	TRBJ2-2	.	CASRQGLNTGELFF	TGCGCCAGCAGACAGGGTCTGAACACCGGGGAGCTGTTTTTT
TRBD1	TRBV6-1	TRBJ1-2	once	CASSEIGQGEGDGYTF	TGTGCCAGCAGTGAAATCGGACAGGGGGAGGGGGATGGCTACACCTTC
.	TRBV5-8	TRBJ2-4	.	CASSQDNFQYF	TGTGCCAGCAGCCAGGACAATTTTCAGTACTTC
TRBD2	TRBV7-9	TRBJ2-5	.	CASSSPPGTSGEETQYF	TGTGCCAGCAGCTCCCCCCCCGGGACTAGCGGGGAAGAGACCCAGTACTTC
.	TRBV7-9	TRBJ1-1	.	CASSLDDTEAFF	TGTGCCAGCAGCTTAGACGACACTGAAGCTTTCTTT
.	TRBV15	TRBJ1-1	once	CATSSEGGRTEAFF	TGTGCCACCAGCAGCGAAGGTGGTAGGACTGAAGCTTTCTTT
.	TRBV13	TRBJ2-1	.	CASSLTHTSSYNEQFF	TGTGCCAGCAGCTTAACCCATACTAGCTCCTACAATGAGCAGTTCTTC
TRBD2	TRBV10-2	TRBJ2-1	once	CASTSSGLAGGPLTYNEQFF	TGCGCCAGCACAAGCTCCGGACTAGCGGGGGGGCCGTTGACCTACAATGAGCAGTTCTTC
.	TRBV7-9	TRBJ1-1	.	CASSWGESVNTEAFF	TGTGCCAGCAGCTGGGGGGAAAGTGTGAACACTGAAGCTTTCTTT
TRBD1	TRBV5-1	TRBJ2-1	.	CASSLEGQSSFYNEQFF	TGCGCCAGCAGCTTGGAGGGACAGAGTTCTTTTTACAATGAGCAGTTCTTC
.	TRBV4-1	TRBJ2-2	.	CASSQETGVLGELFF	TGCGCCAGCAGCCAAGAGACCGGGGTCCTCGGGGAGCTGTTTTTT
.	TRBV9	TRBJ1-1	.	CASSVSGLGDTEAFF	TGTGCCAGCAGCGTCTCGGGGCTAGGGGACACTGAAGCTTTCTTT
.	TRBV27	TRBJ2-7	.	CASSSLASYEQYF	TGTGCCAGCAGCTCCCTTGCCTCCTACGAGCAGTACTTC
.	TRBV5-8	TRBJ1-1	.	CASSLDIGWGESTEAFF	TGTGCCAGCAGCTTGGACATCGGGTGGGGGGAGAGCACTGAAGCTTTCTTT
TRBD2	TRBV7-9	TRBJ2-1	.	CASSSGLAGESYNEQFF	TGTGCCAGCAGCTCGGGACTAGCGGGAGAGTCCTACAATGAGCAGTTCTTC
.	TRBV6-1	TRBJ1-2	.	CASMPGVIYGYTF	TGTGCCAGCATGCCAGGGGTTATCTATGGCTACACCTTC
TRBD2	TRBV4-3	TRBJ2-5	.	CASSQGGDSGTQETQYF	TGCGCCAGCAGCCAAGGAGGTGATAGCGGGACTCAAGAGACCCAGTACTTC
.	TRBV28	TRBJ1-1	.	CASSHSWGGGEAFF	TGTGCCAGCAGCCATTCTTGGGGGGGTGGTGAAGCTTTCTTT
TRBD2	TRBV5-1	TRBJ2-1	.	CASSLTRESYNEQFF	TGCGCCAGCAGCTTGACGCGGGAGTCCTACAATGAGCAGTTCTTC
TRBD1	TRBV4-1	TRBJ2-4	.	CASSQIGTANIQYF	TGCGCCAGCAGCCAAATAGGGACAGCAAACATTCAGTACTTC